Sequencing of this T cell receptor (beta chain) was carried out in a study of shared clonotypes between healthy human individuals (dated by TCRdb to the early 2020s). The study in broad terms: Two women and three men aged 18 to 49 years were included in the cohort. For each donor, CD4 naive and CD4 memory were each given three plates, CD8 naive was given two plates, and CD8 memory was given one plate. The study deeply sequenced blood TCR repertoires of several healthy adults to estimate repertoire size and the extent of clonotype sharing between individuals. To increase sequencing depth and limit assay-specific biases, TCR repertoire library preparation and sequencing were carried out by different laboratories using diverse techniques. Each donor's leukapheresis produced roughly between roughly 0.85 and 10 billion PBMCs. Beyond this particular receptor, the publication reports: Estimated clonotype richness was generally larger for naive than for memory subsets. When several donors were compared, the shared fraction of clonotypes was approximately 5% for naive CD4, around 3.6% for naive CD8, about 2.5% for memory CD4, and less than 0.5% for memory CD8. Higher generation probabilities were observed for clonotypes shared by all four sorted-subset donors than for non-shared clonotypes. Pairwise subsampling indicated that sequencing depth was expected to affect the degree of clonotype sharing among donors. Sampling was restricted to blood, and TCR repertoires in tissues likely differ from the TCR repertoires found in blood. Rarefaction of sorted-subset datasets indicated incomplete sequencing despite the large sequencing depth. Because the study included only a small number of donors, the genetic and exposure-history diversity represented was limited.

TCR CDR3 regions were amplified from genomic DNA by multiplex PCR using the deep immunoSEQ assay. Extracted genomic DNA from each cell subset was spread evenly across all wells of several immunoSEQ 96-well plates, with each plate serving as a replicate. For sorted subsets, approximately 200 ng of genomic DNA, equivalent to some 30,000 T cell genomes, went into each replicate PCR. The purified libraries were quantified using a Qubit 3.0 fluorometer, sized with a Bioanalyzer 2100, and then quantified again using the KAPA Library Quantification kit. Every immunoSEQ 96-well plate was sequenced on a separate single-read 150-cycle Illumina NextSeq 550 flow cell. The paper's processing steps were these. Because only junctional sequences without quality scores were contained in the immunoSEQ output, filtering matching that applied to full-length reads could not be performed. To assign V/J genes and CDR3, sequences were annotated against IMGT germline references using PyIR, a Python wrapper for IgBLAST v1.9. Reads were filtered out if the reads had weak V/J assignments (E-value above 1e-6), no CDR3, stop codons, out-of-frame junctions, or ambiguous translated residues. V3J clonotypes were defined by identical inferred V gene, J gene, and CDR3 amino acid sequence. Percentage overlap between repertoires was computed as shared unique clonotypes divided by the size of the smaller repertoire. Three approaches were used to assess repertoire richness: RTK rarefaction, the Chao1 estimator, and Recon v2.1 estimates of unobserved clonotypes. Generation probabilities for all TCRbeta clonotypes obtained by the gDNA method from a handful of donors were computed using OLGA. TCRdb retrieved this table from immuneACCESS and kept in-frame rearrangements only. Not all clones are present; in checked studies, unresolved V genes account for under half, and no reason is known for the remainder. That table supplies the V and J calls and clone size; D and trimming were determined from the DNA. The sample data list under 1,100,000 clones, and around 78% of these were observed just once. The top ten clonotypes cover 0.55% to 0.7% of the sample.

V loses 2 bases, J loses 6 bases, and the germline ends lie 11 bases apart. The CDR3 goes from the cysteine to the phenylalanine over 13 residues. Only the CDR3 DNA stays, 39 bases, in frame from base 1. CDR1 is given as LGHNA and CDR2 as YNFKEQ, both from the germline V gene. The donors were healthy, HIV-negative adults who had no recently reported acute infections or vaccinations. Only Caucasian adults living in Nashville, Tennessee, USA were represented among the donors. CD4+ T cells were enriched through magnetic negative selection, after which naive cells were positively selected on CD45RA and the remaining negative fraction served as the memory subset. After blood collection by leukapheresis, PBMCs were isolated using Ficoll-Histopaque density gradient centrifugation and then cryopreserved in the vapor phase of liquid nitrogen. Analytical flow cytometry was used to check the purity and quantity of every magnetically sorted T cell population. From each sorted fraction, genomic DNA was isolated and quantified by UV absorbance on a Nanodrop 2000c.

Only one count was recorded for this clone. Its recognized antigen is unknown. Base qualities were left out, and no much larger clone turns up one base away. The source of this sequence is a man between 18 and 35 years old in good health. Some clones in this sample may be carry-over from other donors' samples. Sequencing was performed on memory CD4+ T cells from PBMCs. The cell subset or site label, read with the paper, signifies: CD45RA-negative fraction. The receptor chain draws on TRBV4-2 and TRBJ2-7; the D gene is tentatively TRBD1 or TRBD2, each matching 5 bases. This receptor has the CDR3 CASSQRDLTEQYF. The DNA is TGTGCCAGCAGCCAACGGGACCTTACCGAGCAGTACTTC.